These T cell receptor beta chains were read from a single sample in a study of blood T cell repertoires in COVID-19. TCRdb's table, derived via immunoSEQ multiplex PCR, lists solely in-frame clones and lacks some. Here the sample spans hundreds of thousands of clones, approximately 86% being singletons. Input material: peripheral blood. The receptor set was obtained from a woman younger than 45 who had recovered from COVID-19. Each CDR3 is given with its conserved first and last residue. Fields, in order: D gene, J gene, V gene, clone size, CDR3 DNA, CDR3 protein. D genes are given only for firm matches. The listing skips clone size in some rows; elsewhere it reads once, few, many or a size class.

D: NA
J: TRBJ1-5
V: TRBV7-2
size: NA
DNA: TGTGCCAGCAGCTTAGGGGCCAGTAGCAATCAGCCCCAGCATTTT
CDR3: CASSLGASSNQPQHF

D: TRBD2
J: TRBJ2-1
V: TRBV19
size: NA
DNA: TGTGCCAGTAGTATCGAACTAGCGGTTTCTGAGCAGTTCTTC
CDR3: CASSIELAVSEQFF

D: NA
J: TRBJ2-3
V: TRBV5-1
size: NA
DNA: TGCGCCAGCAGCTACGGGGGTGCAGGAGATACGCAGTATTTT
CDR3: CASSYGGAGDTQYF

D: TRBD1
J: TRBJ2-6
V: TRBV5-5
size: NA
DNA: TGTGCCAGCAGCTTGGACGGACAGGCTCTCTCTGGGGCCAACGTCCTGACTTTC
CDR3: CASSLDGQALSGANVLTF

D: NA
J: TRBJ2-3
V: TRBV5-1
size: NA
DNA: TGCGCCAGCAGCTTGGCCAACACAGATACGCAGTATTTT
CDR3: CASSLANTDTQYF

D: NA
J: TRBJ1-1
V: TRBV7-6
size: once
DNA: TGTGCCAGCAGCTTACAGGGGTCGAACACTGAAGCTTTCTTT
CDR3: CASSLQGSNTEAFF

D: NA
J: TRBJ1-1
V: TRBV11-2
size: NA
DNA: TGTGCCAGCAGCTTAAGGAGCACTGAAGCTTTCTTT
CDR3: CASSLRSTEAFF

D: NA
J: TRBJ2-1
V: TRBV9
size: NA
DNA: TGTGCCAGCAGCGTATCATGGGGGCCATACAATGAGCAGTTCTTC
CDR3: CASSVSWGPYNEQFF

D: NA
J: TRBJ1-2
V: TRBV5-6
size: NA
DNA: TGTGCCAGCAGCTTGATGAGGGGCTCTGGGAGGTACACCTTC
CDR3: CASSLMRGSGRYTF

D: NA
J: TRBJ1-2
V: TRBV7-8
size: NA
DNA: TGTGCCAGCAGCTTACGGACAGAGACCTATGGCTACACCTTC
CDR3: CASSLRTETYGYTF

D: TRBD2
J: TRBJ2-3
V: TRBV6-5
size: NA
DNA: TGTGCCAGCAGTTATTGGCGGGGGGGCACAGATACGCAGTATTTT
CDR3: CASSYWRGGTDTQYF

D: TRBD2
J: TRBJ2-7
V: TRBV20-1
size: NA
DNA: TGCAGTGCTAGTAGGTCCTGGGAGGGCTACGAGCAGTACTTC
CDR3: CSASRSWEGYEQYF

D: TRBD1
J: TRBJ2-5
V: TRBV19
size: NA
DNA: TGTGCCAGTAGTAATTACAGGGGAGAGACCCAGTACTTC
CDR3: CASSNYRGETQYF

D: NA
J: TRBJ1-6
V: TRBV3-1/TRBV3-2
size: NA
DNA: TGTGCCAGCAGCCGGGAGGGTCATTCACCCCTCCACTTT
CDR3: CASSREGHSPLHF

D: TRBD2
J: TRBJ2-7
V: TRBV7-2
size: NA
DNA: TGTGCCAGCAGCCCGGGTAGCGGGAGGGGAGAGCAGTACTTC
CDR3: CASSPGSGRGEQYF

D: NA
J: TRBJ1-4
V: TRBV19
size: NA
DNA: TGTGCCAGTAGTATTACAGGCGCTAATGAAAAACTGTTTTTT
CDR3: CASSITGANEKLFF

D: TRBD1
J: TRBJ1-6
V: TRBV7-2
size: NA
DNA: TGTGCCAGCAGACCAGGGGGAAGTAATTCACCCCTCCACTTT
CDR3: CASRPGGSNSPLHF

D: NA
J: TRBJ1-5
V: TRBV3-1/TRBV3-2
size: NA
DNA: TGTGCCAGCAGCCAAGGACAGGGCAATCAGCCCCAGCATTTT
CDR3: CASSQGQGNQPQHF

D: TRBD1
J: TRBJ1-3
V: TRBV2
size: NA
DNA: TGTGCCAGCAGTGAAACGGGACAGGGTTTGAAAAACACCATATATTTT
CDR3: CASSETGQGLKNTIYF

D: NA
J: TRBJ1-4
V: TRBV7-9
size: NA
DNA: TGTGCCAGCAGCTTTGAGGAAAAACTGTTTTTT
CDR3: CASSFEEKLFF

D: NA
J: TRBJ2-5
V: TRBV7-2
size: NA
DNA: TGTGCCAGCAGCTCCAGTACTAAAGAGACCCAGTACTTC
CDR3: CASSSSTKETQYF

D: TRBD2
J: TRBJ2-3
V: TRBV3-1/TRBV3-2
size: NA
DNA: TGTGCCAGCAGTCCAAGGGGAGCGGGGGGAAGCACAGATACGCAGTATTTT
CDR3: CASSPRGAGGSTDTQYF

D: NA
J: TRBJ2-7
V: TRBV18
size: NA
DNA: TGTGCCAGCTCAAGTCAAAAGGGGGTTACCTACGAGCAGTACTTC
CDR3: CASSSQKGVTYEQYF

D: NA
J: TRBJ2-1
V: TRBV10-2
size: NA
DNA: TGCGCCAGCAGTGAGCTATCGAGCAATGAGCAGTTCTTC
CDR3: CASSELSSNEQFF

D: TRBD1
J: TRBJ2-5
V: TRBV5-1
size: NA
DNA: TGCGCCAGCAGGACAGGGGTGGAGACCCAGTACTTC
CDR3: CASRTGVETQYF

D: TRBD1
J: TRBJ2-1
V: TRBV28
size: once
DNA: TGTGCCAGCAGTCTCCCCGGGACAGGGAATTACAATGAGCAGTTCTTC
CDR3: CASSLPGTGNYNEQFF

D: NA
J: TRBJ2-1
V: TRBV18
size: once
DNA: TGTGCCAGCTCACGGGCGGGTAATGAGCAGTTCTTC
CDR3: CASSRAGNEQFF

D: NA
J: TRBJ1-1
V: TRBV24-1
size: NA
DNA: TGTGCCACCAGAGGACACCTCTCGAACACTGAAGCTTTCTTT
CDR3: CATRGHLSNTEAFF

D: TRBD1
J: TRBJ2-7
V: TRBV28
size: NA
DNA: TGTGCCAGCAACCCGGGACAGCCTCCCCCTTACTTC
CDR3: CASNPGQPPPYF

D: NA
J: TRBJ2-2
V: TRBV5-6
size: NA
DNA: TGTGCCAGCAGCTTACAGGCCGGGGAGCTGTTTTTT
CDR3: CASSLQAGELFF

D: NA
J: TRBJ1-5
V: TRBV5-6
size: few
DNA: TGTGCCAGCAGCTTATCCAGGGATGGTGTGCCCCAGCATTTT
CDR3: CASSLSRDGVPQHF

D: TRBD1
J: TRBJ1-5
V: TRBV19
size: NA
DNA: TGTGCCAGTAGTATAGAGGGGACAGGGGTCCAGCCCCAGCATTTT
CDR3: CASSIEGTGVQPQHF

D: TRBD1
J: TRBJ1-2
V: TRBV3-1/TRBV3-2
size: NA
DNA: TGTGCCAGCAGCCAATGGACAGGGAGGGATGGCTACACCTTC
CDR3: CASSQWTGRDGYTF

D: NA
J: TRBJ2-1
V: TRBV7-8
size: NA
DNA: TGTGCCAGCAGCTCAGGGGATCATAATGAGCAGTTCTTC
CDR3: CASSSGDHNEQFF

D: TRBD1
J: TRBJ1-1
V: TRBV29-1
size: few
DNA: TGCAGCGCCATGACAGGGAGGACTGAAGCTTTCTTT
CDR3: CSAMTGRTEAFF

D: NA
J: TRBJ2-5
V: TRBV19
size: NA
DNA: TGTGCCAGTAGCTTCCCGCAGGAGACCCAGTACTTC
CDR3: CASSFPQETQYF

D: TRBD1
J: TRBJ1-1
V: TRBV19
size: NA
DNA: TGTGCCAGTAGCTCAGGGGGCTTTGCTGAAGCTTTCTTT
CDR3: CASSSGGFAEAFF

D: NA
J: TRBJ2-7
V: TRBV7-2
size: NA
DNA: TGTGCCAGCAGCTCGGACAGTAACTACGAGCAGTACTTC
CDR3: CASSSDSNYEQYF

D: NA
J: TRBJ2-7
V: TRBV5-1
size: NA
DNA: TGCGCCAGCAGCCCTCCCAGTACCTACGAGCAGTACTTC
CDR3: CASSPPSTYEQYF

D: TRBD1
J: TRBJ1-2
V: TRBV12-5
size: NA
DNA: TGTGCTAGTGGTTTAGGACAGGGGGGCTATGGCTACACCTTC
CDR3: CASGLGQGGYGYTF